This T cell receptor beta chain was identified during a study of shared clonotypes between healthy human individuals. Study-level results: In having few donors, the study represented limited genetic and exposure-history diversity.

Caucasian adults residing in Nashville, Tennessee made up all the donors. Study processing details: Junction-only immunoSEQ data arrived without quality scores, meaning filtering differed. The table came from immunoSEQ multiplex PCR; TCRdb's copy has only in-frame clones and leaves some out. V, J and clone size reflect that table, while D and trimming were determined from the DNA. The sample comprises 2 million to 2.5 million clones, approximately 95% of which are singletons, and about 0.41% rests with the top ten. This clone was seen a single time. No antigen is known for it. There are 16 residues in the CDR3. The germline V gene encodes CDR1 SGHRS and CDR2 YFSETQ. Trimming removed 4 bases from V and 9 bases from J; junction bases left unmatched: 13.

The sequencing sample was made of naive CD4+ T cells from PBMCs. The subset here: CD45RA+ positively selected. The chain couples TRBV5-1 to TRBJ2-1, with 10 bases aligning to TRBD2. This clonotype originated in a young man in good health. Some clones in this sample may be carry-over from other donors' samples. The CDR3 spells CASSETMLAGASEQFF. CDR3 DNA: TGCGCCAGCAGCGAAACTATGCTAGCGGGAGCAAGTGAGCAGTTCTTC.